Reported below is one T cell receptor (beta chain). The length of the CDR3 is 15 residues. Germline V gene sequence: CDR1 SGHRS, CDR2 YFSETQ. It was with a sample-barcoded 5' primer and a J-beta primer mix that a second PCR of about 7 to 12 cycles was run. TCRdb used MiXCR to reprocess the 5' RACE reads, holding one entry per CDR3 protein. The table includes 1,500,000 or so distinct CDR3 sequences, 59% detected once. This sample was taken from a study of blood T cells in healthy people across ages. V usage is TRBV5-1 and J usage is TRBJ2-5; D is possibly TRBD1 (6 bases). The J call may be faulty, since TRBJ2-7 better matches the DNA end. This sequence was found in a man between 18 and 29 years old in good health. Sequenced: blood. The CDR3 coding sequence is TGCGCCAGCAGCTTGGCCGGACAGCTGACGGGCGAGCAGTACTTC. It encodes CASSLAGQLTGEQYF.